The 10 T cell receptor beta chains below were found in one sample sequenced in a study of blood T cell repertoires in COVID-19. The assay was immunoSEQ multiplex PCR, and TCRdb's table has in-frame clones only and misses some. This sample has around 140,000 clones, with over 70% found just once. What was sequenced was peripheral blood. The receptor set was obtained from a man aged 45-60 years who had recovered from COVID-19.

This sequence joins TRBV4-1 and TRBJ1-6; D is uncertain. V was clipped by 0 bases and J by 6 bases, with 15 bases between them. Germline assignment: CDR1 MGHRA and CDR2 YSYEKL. This CDR3 has 17 residues. The CDR3 bases are TGCGCCAGCAGCCAAGATCCCTCGGGGAGTAGTAATTCACCCCTCCACTTT. Its translation: CASSQDPSGSSNSPLHF.

This sequence joins TRBV6-6 and TRBJ1-5; tentative D call: TRBD1 (6 bases). Germline CDR1 and CDR2: MNHNY and SVGAGI (reference sequence). V was trimmed by 5 bases and J by 6 bases, leaving 17 bases between them. The CDR3 loop spans 15 amino acids. As DNA, the CDR3 is TGTGCCAGCAGTCCCCCGGGGGGGGCGGGTCAGCCCCAGCATTTT. This translates into CASSPPGGAGQPQHF.

Only one count was recorded for this clone. V and J are TRBV12-5 and TRBJ2-5; 9 nucleotides agree with TRBD2. CDR1 and CDR2 from the germline V gene are LGHNT and FRNRAP. V gave up 0 bases and J gave up 3 bases; unmatched junction bases: 2. This CDR3 has 15 amino acids. This CDR3 is CASGLVPSGEETQYF. CDR3 DNA sequence: TGTGCTAGTGGTTTGGTACCTAGCGGGGAAGAGACCCAGTACTTC. Variable domain in full (rest from reference TRBV12-5 and TRBJ2-5): DARVTQTPRHKVTEMGQEVTMRCQPILGHNTVFWYRQTMMQGLELLAYFRNRAPLDDSGMPKDRFSAEMPDATLATLKIQPSEPRDSAVYFCASGLVPSGEETQYFGPGTRLLVL.

The rearrangement links TRBV5-1 to TRBJ2-2; D is undetermined. In germline, CDR1 is SGHRS, CDR2 YFSETQ. This CDR3 has 14 residues. The V end was cut by 0 bases, the J end by 4 bases, with 7 bases between. CDR3 bases: TGCGCCAGCAGCTTGGATGGCAGCACCGGGGAGCTGTTTTTT. This encodes CASSLDGSTGELFF.

V is TRBV7-6 and J is TRBJ2-1; TRBD1 is a possible D gene (6 bases). The CDR3 runs 15 residues. Trimming stripped 4 bases from V and 5 bases from J, with 15 bases between. Germline V CDR1 and CDR2: SGHVS, FNYEAQ. The CDR3 coding sequence is TGTGCCAGCAGCTCCAGCCGCGGACAGAACAATGAGCAGTTCTTC. Its protein product is CASSSSRGQNNEQFF.

This clone was recorded once. The genes are TRBV18 and TRBJ2-1; 8 nucleotides align to TRBD1. The CDR3 consists of 16 residues. CDR1 is KGHSH, CDR2 LQKENI, per germline. J gave up 0 bases and V 5 bases, and 6 bases lay outside the gene matches. This CDR3 is CASSSGQAYSYNEQFF. Here the CDR3 DNA reads TGTGCCAGCTCATCGGGACAGGCCTACTCCTACAATGAGCAGTTCTTC.

The V gene is TRBV6-2 or TRBV6-3, the J gene TRBJ2-5; TRBD2 matches at 8 bases. CDR3 length equals 15 residues. The germline gives CDR1 MNHEY, CDR2 SVGEGT. The junction had 7 bases not matched to a gene; V was cut back by 5 bases and J by 2 bases. CDR3 DNA: TGTGCCAGCAGTCTCTTAGCGGGATCACAAGAGACCCAGTACTTC. Its protein is CASSLLAGSQETQYF.

Only a few counts were recorded for this clone. The chain has TRBV4-3 and TRBJ2-7; D remains unclear. The CDR3 consists of 15 residues. Trimming cost V 0 bases and J 3 bases, with 12 bases left between them. Germline V gene data show CDR1 as LGHNA and CDR2 as YSLEER. CDR3 in amino acids: CASSQDLTANYEQYF. Written as DNA, the CDR3 is TGCGCCAGCAGCCAAGATCTAACAGCCAACTACGAGCAGTACTTC.

The chain recombines TRBV3-1 (or the pseudogene TRBV3-2) with TRBJ2-7; 8 nucleotides align to TRBD2. The CDR3 consists of 19 residues. The V segment lost 0 bases and the J segment 7 bases; nucleotides outside the gene matches: 20. Germline CDR1 is LGHDT and CDR2 is YNNKEL (reference sequence). The CDR3 DNA reads as TGTGCCAGCAGCCAAGAAGGACACCTAAATCGCGGGGGGTTAAGGGAGCAGTACTTC. Its protein is CASSQEGHLNRGGLREQYF.

The rearrangement joins TRBV11-2 to TRBJ2-7, with TRBD1 identical over 10 bases. With V trimmed by 1 base and J by 2 bases, 5 bases remained unmatched. The CDR3 loop spans 16 amino acids. Germline CDR1 and CDR2: SGHAT and FQNNGV. CDR3 sequence (DNA): TGTGCCAGCAGCTTAGCCCCTGACAGGGGGCCCTACGAGCAGTACTTC. Translated, it gives CASSLAPDRGPYEQYF.